This T cell receptor (beta chain) came from a study of metastatic and nonmetastatic thyroid tumors. Thyroid surgery was performed in patients who had received no treatment beforehand. The CDR3 spans 13 residues. Germline-derived CDR1 and CDR2 are SGHTA and FQGTGA. The V end lost 4 bases, the J end lost 5 bases, and 9 bases lay between the germline ends. TCRdb re-analyzed the PCR reads using MiXCR. Here the sample spans over 10,000 clones, under 30% being singletons. Sequencing used blood. This TCR came from a male donor with papillary thyroid cancer or a benign thyroid nodule (not recorded which). Some clones in this sample may be carry-over from other donors' samples. This sequence joins TRBV7-3 and TRBJ2-1, with D tentatively TRBD2 (5 bases). CDR3 residues: CASSWDSDNEQFF. CDR3 bases: TGTGCCAGCAGCTGGGATAGCGACAATGAGCAGTTCTTC.